This T cell receptor (beta chain) was found in a study of neurological immune-mediated disorders. Study-wide results and caveats: The expanded clones of different subjects shared no CDR3 amino acid sequences (suggesting private repertoires in all groups).

Stated time point: technical triplicate 1. Where libraries were unsorted, they were derived from 2 million PBMCs stored at -80 degrees C. This clonotype was seen repeatedly, ten times or more. Antigen specificity is unknown. This CDR3 is 14 amino acids long. V was trimmed by 4 bases and J by 9 bases, leaving 16 bases between them. Germline V gene lookup returns CDR1 MNHEY and CDR2 SMNVEV (reference sequence). The making of cDNA relied on 5'RACE with 10-nucleotide random UMIs. TCRdb ran MiXCR on the 5' RACE reads and lists one entry per CDR3 protein. This table has roughly 41,000 distinct CDR3 sequences, 8.5% to 14% appearing once.

This chain uses TRBV27 with TRBJ2-1; either TRBD1 or TRBD2 may supply D (5 bases each). The clonotype was recovered from a man between 60 and 75 years old with HTLV-1-associated myelopathy (HAM/TSP). The material sequenced was PBMCs. The CDR3 coding sequence is TGTGCCAGCAGTTCAGGGACGGGGCAGGGTGAGCAGTTCTTC. Protein sequence: CASSSGTGQGEQFF.